This TCR beta chain was sequenced in a study of cytomegalovirus exposure and HLA in healthy donors (dated by TCRdb to between 2016 and 2019). Background on the whole study: According to an earlier analysis of 587 of the donors, about 170 million T cells yielded some 110 million unique TCR beta sequences and 276 Gb of sequence data. An early release that covered fewer than 750 HLA-typed donors contained about 300 gigabases of sequencing data and 65 million to 100 million unique TCR sequences. Of the approximately 400 genotyped donors, about 84% fell in the genetic ancestry cluster associated with self-reported Caucasian donors. The study aimed to test whether signatures of past pathogen exposure could be identified by cataloging public T cell receptors. The study profiled the T cell repertoires of fewer than 850 subjects by immunosequencing and related them to cytomegalovirus serostatus. Along with the roughly 670-subject first cohort, a separate validation cohort of over a hundred different subjects was used. The study combined high-throughput TCR immunosequencing, statistical association of individual TCRs with disease status, and machine learning to predict cytomegalovirus infection status. In a later analysis, previously published TCR beta repertoires from hundreds of donors were re-analyzed and high-resolution HLA genotyping was added so that TCR occurrence patterns could be studied. The later analysis used no new phenotypic data to find candidate immune exposures, relying instead on TCR beta sequences and their occurrence across donors. To decide whether each TCR beta V gene segment behaved as functional or pseudogenic, an earlier analysis of over 500 of the donors relied on high-throughput TCR beta sequencing. Donor age, sex, ethnicity and CMV serostatus were compiled alongside the repertoire data. In a later genetic analysis, genome-wide SNP genotypes for about 55% of the roughly 670 donors were used, and that subset was treated as a discovery cohort. Every repertoire in the discovery cohort had been generated on one and the same sequencing platform. Class I and class II HLA loci were covered by the typing at four-digit resolution. The number of donors typed differed by locus, with roughly 629-640 for A, B, C, DRB1 and DQB1, roughly 520 for DQA1, approximately 580 for DPA1, and approximately 470 for DPB1. Roughly five DR-DQ haplotypes were treated as single units for association and clustering because of strong linkage in the cohort. Among roughly 370 genotyped donors of the cohort, an average of roughly 240,000 unique TCR beta nucleotide sequences were sequenced per donor, roughly 18% of them non-productive.

At the junction V is shortened by 5 bases and J by 7 bases; bases outside the gene matches: 3. For CDR1 and CDR2, the germline V gene lists SGHRS and YFSETQ. Counted from cysteine to phenylalanine, this CDR3 has 14 amino acids. Here the CDR3 DNA is all that survives: 42 bases in frame from base 1. The protocol used for the library was the immunoSEQ multiplex PCR assay. A mixture of 60 forward primers for TCR Vbeta segments and 13 reverse primers for TCR Jbeta segments was used in the multiplex PCR. A multiplex PCR assay on genomic DNA amplified the CDR3 region of rearranged TCR beta genes. On the Illumina HiSeq System, the amplified TCR beta libraries were sequenced as 87-base-pair reads. Under the source paper's analysis protocol: A later analysis tallied 75 million to 85 million unique TCR beta chains across the 610 or so repertoires, and around 9.9 million of those chains were shared by two or more donors. To remove PCR and sequencing errors, raw reads were error-corrected and collapsed into unique sequences using a nearest-neighbor algorithm that merged closely related sequences. Alignment of CDR3 sequences to IMGT reference sequences was used to assign V, D and J gene segments. Each retained sequence needed at least a six-nucleotide match to both a V gene segment and a J gene segment. Rearrangements were called productive when the CDR3 lacked stop codons and stayed in frame with V and J; all others were non-productive. CDR3 was defined according to IMGT convention as the region running from the second conserved V-encoded cysteine to the conserved J-encoded phenylalanine. Sequences without an unambiguous match to a single V gene segment were excluded from the earlier analysis of several hundred of the donors. In an earlier analysis of 587 of the donors, V segments were called functional above 56.7% productive rearrangements and were called segregating when the between-donor standard deviation exceeded 5%. A statistical classification framework was built for diagnosing cytomegalovirus status from the catalog of TCR beta chain sequences. In a later analysis, TCR nucleotide sequences were compared against IMGT/GENE-DB human TR gene sequences so that V and J genes could be assigned. In a later analysis, CDR3 sequences and most-parsimonious VDJ recombination scenarios were assigned using the TCRdist pipeline. In a later analysis, each TCR beta chain was defined by its CDR3 amino acid sequence together with its V-gene family, and reads lacking a unique V-gene family were excluded. A later analysis removed nearly 600 highly shared, low-generation-probability nucleotide sequences to deal with suspected cross-contamination and a sequencing artifact. A later analysis calculated a clonal expansion index for each public chain from normalized within-repertoire ranks of inferred template counts. In a later analysis, generation probabilities were computed with a VDJ recombination model fitted to out-of-frame rearrangements, and the resulting probabilities were checked against IGoR. Hypergeometric tests were used in a later analysis to score TCR-TCR, TCR-HLA and TCR-CMV co-occurrence, with a repertoire-size bias correction applied to the TCR pairs. False discovery rates were estimated in a later analysis by permuting HLA or CMV assignments 20 times. In a later analysis, co-occurring TCRs were grouped with DBSCAN, and TCRdist sequence similarity was added when clustering was performed within HLA-allele-positive subsets. For co-occurrence clustering, repertoires with fewer than 30,000 or more than 120,000 public chains were excluded, along with about five repertoires with anomalous nucleotide sharing. TCRdb retrieved this table from immuneACCESS and kept in-frame rearrangements only. Not all clones are present; in checked studies, unresolved V genes account for under half, and no reason is known for the remainder. The V and J calls and the clone size are those of that table, but D and trimming were determined from the DNA. Recorded for this sample are more than 85,000 clones; roughly three quarters of them occurred a single time. The ten largest make up 3.2% of the sample.

On this clone itself: What this receptor recognizes is not known. One base away there is no much larger clone; base qualities are not given.

Summary of the overall study and its limitations: According to a later genetic analysis, donors in an Asian-associated ancestry cluster had fewer N-insertions in productive TCRs than the approximately 710-donor mean. The presence/absence analyses assumed that sequencing depth was roughly uniform across donors, and that assumption may not be true. Most CMV-associated TCR beta chains appeared to be HLA-restricted in a later analysis, and the HLA associations seemed to be driven largely by CMV exposure. The cohort was sequenced for TCR beta chains only, and without alpha or paired-chain data the features that could be detected were limited. In a later analysis, TCR association rates were found to vary across HLA loci, with the most associated TCRs seen for DRB1 alleles and the fewest for HLA-C alleles. Linkage disequilibrium might explain the correlated functional status among segregating V segments, but an unknown experimental factor could not be excluded. A further reported finding was that TCR beta sequences accurately predicted the HLA-A and HLA-B alleles for most subjects in the first cohort. The only immune exposure information available for the cohort was CMV serostatus. Across donors, most TCR sequences were observed very rarely, whereas some public TCRs were present in many individuals. Because counts were too low, about 17 rarely observed V segments, including chromosome 9 orphons, were excluded from the earlier analysis of 587 of the donors. V-gene and J-gene trimming of TCR beta chains was associated with a missense DCLRE1C variant in a later genetic analysis, and the association was replicated in an independent cohort. In vitro tests confirmed that a few of the cytomegalovirus-associated TCR beta chains recognize cytomegalovirus antigens. In an earlier analysis of around 600 of the donors, most TCR beta V segments appeared in productive rearrangements about 87% or about 30% of the time, broadly matching IMGT annotations. The 87-base-pair reads could not distinguish some IMGT-functional V segments, including TRBV6-2 and TRBV6-3, so those segments were excluded. It was suggested by the authors that the approach could potentially be generalized to other disease states and immunological phenotypes. Several of the top co-occurrence clusters appeared to be linked to parvovirus B19, influenza, CMV and Epstein-Barr virus, according to a later analysis. Compared with equally common non-associated chains, HLA-associated TCR beta chains in a later analysis were more clonally expanded and had lower generation probabilities. A cluster of highly shared sequence variants was judged likely to represent a technical artifact of the sequencing pipeline. When HLA alleles, especially DR and DQ, strongly co-occurred, attributing TCR associations to individual alleles was difficult. Cytomegalovirus status was reported to be diagnosed by the classifier with high specificity and sensitivity in both the original and validation cohorts. Because HLA typing was unavailable for some donors at each locus, only the typed subset was used in association tests. In a later analysis, around 17,000 TCR beta sequences were associated with specific HLA alleles at a false discovery rate of 0.05. The study listed 164 TCR beta chains as associated with cytomegalovirus.

The cohort comprised under 700 healthy bone marrow donors. At the time of sampling, all cohort members were nominally healthy, though unrecorded immune exposures were likely present. The donor was CMV seronegative and was included in the group of 352 seronegative cohort members. A peripheral blood sample was provided by each donor, and peripheral blood mononuclear cells were used for TCR beta sequencing. Genomic DNA was extracted from the blood cell samples with the Qiagen DNeasy Blood Extraction Kit. Recombination joined TRBV5-1 with TRBJ2-1, and 13 junction bases match TRBD2. Sequenced input: PBMCs. The clonotype was recovered from a man younger than 45 in good health and CMV-seronegative. At the DNA level, the sequence is TGCGCCAGCAGGGGACTAGCGGGACCGAATGAGCAGTTCTTC. Translation gives CASRGLAGPNEQFF.